This T cell receptor (beta chain) is from a study of blood T cell repertoires in COVID-19. Study-level background: Samples of COVID-19 (acute and convalescent) were obtained from the United States, Italy and Spain. The cDNA or gDNA used as material had been derived from T cells, B-cell-depleted T cells, or PBMCs.

Trimming removed 3 bases from V and 5 bases from J, with 7 bases in between. The CDR3 runs 13 residues. Germline CDR1 MNHEY, CDR2 SMNVEV (reference sequence). Methods used by the authors: Amplifying reference gene primers gave estimates of nucleated cell counts. Only in-frame clones appear in the TCRdb table, and some are missing; sequencing was by immunoSEQ multiplex PCR. D and trimming come from the DNA, and the V and J calls and clone size come from that table. The sample shows about 180,000 clones, 80% to 90% of them seen only once. Source material: peripheral blood. The chain is built from TRBV27 and TRBJ2-2, with D perhaps TRBD2 (6 bases). The receptor comes from a man aged 18 to 30 who had recovered from COVID-19. The CDR3 spells CASSLGRTGELFF. The CDR3 DNA reads as TGTGCCAGCAGTTTGGGGAGGACCGGGGAGCTGTTTTTT.